A single sample is the source of the 13 T cell receptor beta chains below, sequenced in a study of cytomegalovirus exposure and HLA in healthy donors. Primers included in the PCR were 60 Vbeta and 13 Jbeta primers. Sequencing was performed with immunoSEQ multiplex PCR; in TCRdb, only in-frame clones are kept and a portion is missing. The sample includes some 180,000 clones, over 70% of them seen just once. The sequenced sample consisted of PBMCs. Every receptor here comes from a male donor in good health and CMV-seronegative.

CDR3 region: CAWSPQGNEQYF. As DNA, the CDR3 is TGTGCCTGGAGTCCCCAGGGAAACGAGCAGTACTTC. The chain uses TRBV30 and TRBJ2-7; a weak D match, TRBD1 (5 bases). With 2 bases removed from V and 5 bases from J, the gap between germline ends came to 10 bases. Germline lookup yields CDR1 GTSNPN and CDR2 SVGIG (reference sequence). The CDR3 totals 12 residues. The full variable domain, with the rest looked up from reference TRBV30 and TRBJ2-7, is SQTIHQWPATLVQPVGSPLSLECTVEGTSNPNLYWYRQAAGRGLQLLFYSVGIGQISSEVPQNLSASRPQDRQFILSSKKLLLSDSGFYLCAWSPQGNEQYFGPGTRLTVT.

V usage is TRBV15 and J usage is TRBJ2-7; D ambiguous. V was trimmed by 1 base and J by 5 bases, leaving 15 bases between them. Germline values: CDR1 LNHNV, CDR2 YYDKDF (reference sequence). The CDR3 is made up of 15 amino acids. The CDR3 DNA sequence: TGTGCCACCAGCAGAGGAGCCATTCTGGGCAACGAGCAGTACTTC. Translating it yields CATSRGAILGNEQYF.

The chain links TRBV19 to TRBJ2-5; D unresolved. V gave up 0 bases and J gave up 4 bases, with 12 bases separating them. The CDR3 has 15 amino acids. The germline V gene has CDR1 LNHDA and CDR2 SQIVND (reference sequence). The chain's CDR3 is CASSIDRQTGETQYF. In DNA form, the CDR3 reads TGTGCCAGTAGTATAGACAGGCAAACTGGAGAGACCCAGTACTTC.

This chain uses TRBV7-2 with TRBJ2-1; unclear D gene. Germline V gene data show CDR1 as SGHTA and CDR2 as FQGNSA. This CDR3 has 11 amino acids. The V and J ends lost 4 bases and 9 bases respectively, with 7 bases between them. The CDR3 nucleotides read TGTGCCAGCAGCTCCGCGAGTGAGCAGTTCTTC. Protein: CASSSASEQFF.

For this clone: Other DNA sequences of this sample code for an identical CDR3. The V and J genes are TRBV7-2 and TRBJ2-7; D is unresolved. Per germline, CDR1 SGHTA and CDR2 FQGNSA. This CDR3 is 13 amino acids long. Trimming cost V 4 bases and J 1 base, with 8 bases left between them. CDR3 sequence (DNA): TGTGCCAGCAGCTCGTCAGGATCCTACGAGCAGTACTTC. Its protein product is CASSSSGSYEQYF.

The chain combines TRBV30 with TRBJ1-6, with D tentatively TRBD1 (5 bases). Trimming pared 3 bases from V and 15 bases from J, leaving 21 bases between. This CDR3 comprises 14 residues. Germline V gives CDR1 GTSNPN, CDR2 SVGIG (reference sequence). Written as DNA, the CDR3 is TGTGCCTGGAGCTTAGCGGGGACCCCGGATGTCCTCCACTTT. Translating gives CAWSLAGTPDVLHF.

This chain connects TRBV28 to TRBJ2-1; 10 nucleotides agree with TRBD2. Looked up from germline, CDR1 is MDHEN and CDR2 is SYDVKM. The V gene end was trimmed by 3 bases and the J gene end by 0 bases; junction bases not matched to a gene: 11. This CDR3 spans 19 amino acids. The DNA for the CDR3 is TGTGCCAGCAGTTTCCCCCCCTCAAGCGGGAGGGCCTCCTACAATGAGCAGTTCTTC. The encoded protein is CASSFPPSSGRASYNEQFF. The full variable domain, in which reference TRBV28 and TRBJ2-1 provide the parts outside the CDR3, is DVKVTQSSRYLVKRTGEKVFLECVQDMDHENMFWYRQDPGLGLRLIYFSYDVKMKEKGDIPEGYSVSREKKERFSLILESASTNQTSMYLCASSFPPSSGRASYNEQFFGPGTRLTVL.

As to this clone: One end of the junction does not line up with germline, which may come from a read error. Other DNA sequences in the sample encode the same CDR3. This chain connects TRBV19 to TRBJ1-1; no clear D gene. Germline CDR1 reads LNHDA; CDR2 reads SQIVND (reference sequence). The CDR3 covers 13 residues. CDR3 bases: TGTGCCAGTAGTATAAGGGAGAACACTGAGGCTTTCTTT. It codes for CASSIRENTEAFF.

V and J are TRBV6-1 and TRBJ2-1; D gene unclear. The germline V gene has CDR1 MNHNS and CDR2 SASEGT. The CDR3 loop spans 15 amino acids. The V and J ends lost 4 bases and 4 bases respectively, with 14 bases between them. The CDR3, as DNA: TGTGCCAGCAGTGCGTCGCCGGGTCAATACAATGAGCAGTTCTTC. Amino acids: CASSASPGQYNEQFF.

The chain carries TRBV19 and TRBJ2-5; 9 nucleotides agree with TRBD2. TRBJ2-7 matches the DNA end more closely, so the J call is doubtful. CDR3 size: 15 residues. Germline-derived CDR1 and CDR2 are LNHDA and SQIVND (reference sequence). The CDR3 is CASSIGLAGFYEQYF. DNA for the CDR3: TGTGCCAGTAGTATTGGGCTAGCGGGATTCTACGAGCAGTACTTC.

The J gene is TRBJ2-3, the V gene TRBV6-5, with a tentative D call TRBD2 (6 bases). V lost 0 bases and J lost 5, with 12 bases in between. Germline lookup yields CDR1 MNHEY and CDR2 SVGAGI. The CDR3 totals 15 residues. CDR3 DNA: TGTGCCAGCAGTTACTCGGAGGGAGGTGGAGATACGCAGTATTTT. This gives the protein CASSYSEGGGDTQYF.

This clone was seen more than once but under ten times. The rearrangement joins TRBV30 to TRBJ2-1; 7 positions agree with TRBD1. The J segment lost 4 bases and the V segment lost 5 bases, leaving 8 bases of the junction unmatched. The CDR3 has 14 residues. In germline, CDR1 is GTSNPN, CDR2 SVGIG (reference sequence). For the CDR3, the DNA is TGTGCCTGGCAAAAGGGGGCGCGGTACAATGAGCAGTTCTTC. Translated: CAWQKGARYNEQFF.

The chain is built from TRBV27 and TRBJ2-3; 11 bases fit TRBD2. J gave up 1 base and V 1 base, and 4 bases lay outside the gene matches. CDR3 length: 17 amino acids. The germline CDR1 and CDR2 sequences are MNHEY and SMNVEV (reference sequence). CDR3 loop: CASSLFPLAGGTDTQYF. The DNA of the CDR3 is TGTGCCAGCAGTTTATTCCCACTAGCGGGAGGCACAGATACGCAGTATTTT.